This TCR beta chain was sequenced for a study of CXCR3-negative and CXCR3-positive naive CD8 T cells. Broader study findings: Hydrophobicity of TRB CDR3s was greater in CXCR3-positive naive cells than in CXCR3-negative naive cells.

Preparation of TRB cDNA libraries relied on 5' RACE carrying UMI labels. TCRdb reprocessed the 5' RACE reads and keeps a single row for each CDR3 protein, giving no DNA. Here the sample table reports about 90,000 distinct CDR3 sequences. Germline lookup yields CDR1 MDHEN and CDR2 SYDVKM. The CDR3 runs 12 residues. As to this clonotype: Its matching antigen is unknown.

This receptor was obtained from a human donor in good health. Some clones in this sample may be carry-over from other donors' samples. The rearrangement joins TRBV28 to TRBJ1-5. Sequencing input: naive CXCR3+ CD8+ T cells from blood. Subset noted: CD45RO-CCR7+CD27+CD95- naive CD8+ T cells expressing CXCR3 (TNR3+). The CDR3 loop reads CASAYRDQPQHF. The full variable domain, rest sourced from reference TRBV28 and TRBJ1-5, is DVKVTQSSRYLVKRTGEKVFLECVQDMDHENMFWYRQDPGLGLRLIYFSYDVKMKEKGDIPEGYSVSREKKERFSLILESASTNQTSMYLCASAYRDQPQHFGDGTRLSIL.